The 19 T cell receptor beta chains given below trace back to one sample, sequenced in a study of blood T cell repertoires in COVID-19. Profiled with immunoSEQ multiplex PCR; TCRdb holds only in-frame clones, not every one. The sample records hundreds of thousands of clones, approximately 86% being singletons. Material: peripheral blood. The receptors here all came from a man between 18 and 29 years old with active or convalescent COVID-19.

V usage is TRBV18 and J usage is TRBJ1-1; D might be TRBD1 (6 bases). The germline V and J ends were trimmed by 1 base and 0 bases, with 9 bases remaining between them. Germline-derived CDR1 and CDR2 are KGHSH and LQKENI. This CDR3 has 15 residues. CDR3 in amino acids: CASSPRGGVNTEAFF. For the CDR3, the DNA is TGTGCCAGCTCACCACGAGGGGGAGTGAACACTGAAGCTTTCTTT. Looking up the rest from reference TRBV18 and TRBJ1-1 gives the full variable domain: NAGVMQNPRHLVRRRGQEARLRCSPMKGHSHVYWYRQLPEEGLKFMVYLQKENIIDESGMPKERFSAEFPKEGPSILRIQQVVRGDSAAYFCASSPRGGVNTEAFFGQGTRLTVV.

This clone was seen once. The CDR3 DNA is TGTGCCAGCAGCTTAAGTTGGGGACAGGGCTACGAGCAGTACTTC. Encoded protein: CASSLSWGQGYEQYF. The rearrangement uses TRBV7-8 and TRBJ2-7, with 9 bases lining up with TRBD1. Germline CDR1 SGHVS, CDR2 FQNEAQ. The CDR3 spans 15 residues. Losses at the gene ends were 2 bases for V and 3 bases for J; bases not matched to a gene: 5.

The chain joins TRBV7-9 to TRBJ2-7, with D perhaps TRBD2 (6 bases). The CDR3 totals 15 residues. Germline CDR1 and CDR2: SEHNR and FQNEAQ (reference sequence). Between the trimmed V and J ends, which lost 1 base and 6 bases, there was a span of 16 bases. The CDR3 nucleotides read TGTGCCAGCAGCTTAGAAATGGGACTCCGGGGCGAGCAGTACTTC. Protein product: CASSLEMGLRGEQYF.

The chain carries TRBV19 and TRBJ2-1; D uncertain. With 5 bases removed from V and 6 bases from J, the gap between germline ends came to 11 bases. CDR1 is LNHDA, CDR2 SQIVND, per germline (reference sequence). The CDR3 has 13 amino acids. The CDR3, as DNA: TGTGCCAGTAGTCCCCGACGGGTCAATGAGCAGTTCTTC. As protein: CASSPRRVNEQFF.

The J gene is TRBJ1-2, the V gene TRBV5-6, with D maybe TRBD1 (5 bases). Germline V lookup: CDR1 SGHDT, CDR2 YYEEEE. Deletions cut 0 bases from V and 6 bases from J, with 12 bases between. The CDR3 covers 14 residues. CDR3: CASSLANRGDGYTF. DNA for the CDR3: TGTGCCAGCAGCTTGGCCAATCGGGGGGATGGCTACACCTTC.

This sequence joins TRBV5-6 and TRBJ2-1; possible D gene TRBD2, 6 bases. Germline V gene data show CDR1 as SGHDT and CDR2 as YYEEEE. V gave up 3 bases and J gave up 8 bases, with 12 bases separating them. The CDR3 is made up of 13 amino acids. CDR3 nucleotides: TGTGCCAGCAGCTACGGGAGCCCCGATGAGCAGTTCTTC. It yields the protein CASSYGSPDEQFF.

The rearrangement joins TRBV11-3 to TRBJ2-1, with D possibly matching TRBD2 (5 bases). The length of the CDR3 is 15 residues. V shed 2 bases and J shed 0 bases, with 8 bases lying between them. CDR1 SGHNT and CDR2 YENEEA come from the germline V gene. The CDR3 is CASSLRGSSYNEQFF. CDR3 bases: TGTGCCAGCAGCTTACGAGGGAGCTCCTACAATGAGCAGTTCTTC.

The chain carries TRBV5-5 and TRBJ1-1, with 7 bases that match TRBD1. The CDR3 extends over 14 amino acids. Germline CDR1 is SGHKS and CDR2 is YYEKEE (reference sequence). V gave up 4 bases and J gave up 2 bases; unmatched junction bases: 5. CDR3 in amino acids: CASSPWTGNTEAFF. CDR3 in DNA: TGTGCCAGCAGCCCGTGGACAGGAAACACTGAAGCTTTCTTT. Full variable domain (remainder filled in from reference TRBV5-5 and TRBJ1-1): DAGVTQSPTHLIKTRGQQVTLRCSPISGHKSVSWYQQVLGQGPQFIFQYYEKEERGRGNFPDRFSARQFPNYSSELNVNALLLGDSALYLCASSPWTGNTEAFFGQGTRLTVV.

This sequence joins TRBV11-2 and TRBJ1-6, with 7 bases that match TRBD1. The germline V gene encodes CDR1 SGHAT and CDR2 FQNNGV. This CDR3 contains 15 residues. V shed 4 bases, J shed 7 bases, and the junction held 7 bases outside the gene matches. This CDR3 is CASSSFGTANSPLHF. CDR3 nucleotides: TGTGCCAGCAGCTCTTTCGGGACAGCAAATTCACCCCTCCACTTT.

This chain uses TRBV7-8 with TRBJ2-1, with 7 positions matching TRBD2. CDR1 SGHVS and CDR2 FQNEAQ come from the germline V gene. The CDR3 is 16 amino acids. The trim removed 4 bases at V and 2 bases at J, leaving 8 bases unmatched. In DNA, the CDR3 is TGTGCCAGCAGCTATGATCCTAGCGGTACCTACAATGAGCAGTTCTTC. Amino acids: CASSYDPSGTYNEQFF.

V gene TRBV5-1 combines with J gene TRBJ2-4; D might be TRBD1 (5 bases). V lost 2 bases, J lost 6 bases, and 12 bases lay in between. The CDR3 consists of 14 residues. CDR1 and CDR2 (germline): SGHRS, YFSETQ. The CDR3 loop reads CASSLGQGLNIQYF. Written as DNA, the CDR3 is TGCGCCAGCAGCTTAGGGCAGGGCCTAAACATTCAGTACTTC.

This clone has only a few counts. This rearrangement joins TRBV4-1 to TRBJ2-3; 10 nucleotides line up with TRBD2. CDR1 is MGHRA, CDR2 YSYEKL, per germline. There are 13 residues in the CDR3. V was pared by 3 bases and J by 14 bases, with 8 bases of the junction left unmatched. CDR3: CASSQITSGDRYF. In nucleotides, the CDR3 is TGCGCCAGCAGCCAGATAACTAGCGGGGACCGGTATTTT.

The chain links TRBV27 to TRBJ1-1; tentative D call: TRBD1 (6 bases). V lost 5 bases, J lost 5 bases, and 18 bases lay in between. Germline V gives CDR1 MNHEY, CDR2 SMNVEV (reference sequence). The CDR3 runs to 15 residues. This CDR3 is CASSPRQVWVTEAFF. The CDR3 region has the DNA TGTGCCAGCAGTCCTAGACAGGTTTGGGTGACTGAAGCTTTCTTT.

CDR3 coding DNA: TGCAGCGTTGAAGCAGGGGGCGAGGGAGGCTACACCTTC. This gives the protein CSVEAGGEGGYTF. V is TRBV29-1 and J is TRBJ1-2, with 8 bases matching TRBD1. This CDR3 region has 13 residues. Germline CDR1 SQVTM, CDR2 ANQGSEA. The ends lost 1 base at V and 8 bases at J; junction bases unmatched: 6.

CDR3 sequence (DNA): TGTGCCAGCAGCACCCTTGCGGGGGGGCCAGAAGATACGCAGTATTTT. This encodes CASSTLAGGPEDTQYF. The chain joins TRBV7-2 to TRBJ2-3; 9 nucleotides line up with TRBD2. CDR1 is SGHTA, CDR2 FQGNSA, per germline. Trimming removed 5 bases from V and 5 bases from J; junction bases left unmatched: 11. The CDR3 has 16 residues.

This rearrangement joins TRBV9 to TRBJ1-5; D is uncertain. CDR1 SGDLS and CDR2 YYNGEE come from the germline V gene. Trimming removed 4 bases at V and 7 bases at J, with 21 bases between. The length of the CDR3 is 16 residues. The CDR3 region has the DNA TGTGCCAGCAGCCCATCCGACGCCCGGGGTTCGCAGCCCCAGCATTTT. Its translation is CASSPSDARGSQPQHF.

The chain joins TRBV19 to TRBJ2-1; TRBD1 is a possible D gene (5 bases). Germline CDR1 is LNHDA and CDR2 is SQIVND (reference sequence). CDR3 length: 13 amino acids. Trimming took off 1 base at V and 8 bases at J, with 9 bases between the two ends. CDR3 coding DNA: TGTGCCAGTAGTATAGGCAGGGTGTATGAGCAGTTCTTC. It yields the protein CASSIGRVYEQFF.

This clone was seen only a few times. The V and J genes are TRBV7-2 and TRBJ2-5, with D possibly being TRBD2 (6 bases). The V and J ends lost 3 bases and 4 bases respectively, with 15 bases between them. CDR1 and CDR2 (germline): SGHTA, FQGNSA. The CDR3 totals 15 residues. The CDR3 DNA follows: TGTGCCAGCAGCTTCTCATACGGCGGGGTAGAGACCCAGTACTTC. This gives the protein CASSFSYGGVETQYF.

This chain connects TRBV9 to TRBJ2-3; 7 nucleotides align to TRBD2. Germline CDR1 is SGDLS and CDR2 is YYNGEE. The CDR3 has 17 amino acids. V gave up 0 bases and J gave up 3 bases; unmatched junction bases: 10. This CDR3 is CASSVVVRGGETDTQYF. DNA of the CDR3: TGTGCCAGCAGCGTAGTGGTAAGGGGAGGGGAGACAGATACGCAGTATTTT. Filled out from reference TRBV9 and TRBJ2-3, the complete variable domain reads DSGVTQTPKHLITATGQRVTLRCSPRSGDLSVYWYQQSLDQGLQFLIQYYNGEERAKGNILERFSAQQFPDLHSELNLSSLELGDSALYFCASSVVVRGGETDTQYFGPGTRLTVL.